This T cell receptor (beta chain) is from a study of T cell responses to AZD1222 COVID-19 vaccine. As for this clone: Its antigen is unidentified.

Assay: immunoSEQ multiplex PCR; the TCRdb copy retains only in-frame clones and omits some. The profile shows 120,000 or so clones, about 85% of them singletons. Second-dose timings of about 4 or about 12 weeks were pooled. CDR1 is MDHEN and CDR2 is SYDVKM in the germline V gene. CDR3 length: 11 residues. V dropped 5 bases and J dropped 10 bases, with 11 bases sitting between them. Study conclusions and caveats: Repertoire sampling was restricted to post-peak T cell response timepoints. After two AZD1222 doses, spike-specific TCR breadth and depth rose versus day 0. Seropositive status at baseline applied to only five or six AZD1222 recipients.

This chain connects TRBV28 to TRBJ1-1; D is unclear. Sequencing used peripheral blood, obtained 28 days after the second AZD1222 dose. This sequence was found in an adult who received the AZD1222 COVID-19 vaccine. The CDR3 bases are TGTGCCAGCAGTACCACGCGGGGAGCTTTCTTT. Translating it yields CASSTTRGAFF.